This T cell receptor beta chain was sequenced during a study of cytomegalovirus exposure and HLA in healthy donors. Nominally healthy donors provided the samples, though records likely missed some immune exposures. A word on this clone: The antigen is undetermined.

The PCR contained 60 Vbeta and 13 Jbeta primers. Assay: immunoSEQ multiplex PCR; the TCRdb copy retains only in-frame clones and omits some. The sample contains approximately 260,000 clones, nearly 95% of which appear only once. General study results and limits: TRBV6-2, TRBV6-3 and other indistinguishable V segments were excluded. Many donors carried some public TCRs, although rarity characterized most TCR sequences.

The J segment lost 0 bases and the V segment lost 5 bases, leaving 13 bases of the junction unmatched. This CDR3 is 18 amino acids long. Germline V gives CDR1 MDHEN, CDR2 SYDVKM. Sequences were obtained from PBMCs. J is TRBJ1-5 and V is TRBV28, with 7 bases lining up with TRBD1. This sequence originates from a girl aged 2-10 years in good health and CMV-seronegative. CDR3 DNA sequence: TGTGCCAGCAGTCCACGAACCGGGACAGTTTATAGCAATCAGCCCCAGCATTTT. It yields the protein CASSPRTGTVYSNQPQHF.